The clone carrying this TCR beta chain has at least ten counts. The template used for profiling TCR beta VDJ and CDR3 was genomic DNA. MiXCR was run by TCRdb on the reads, yielding one entry per CDR3 protein. The table shows roughly 150,000 distinct CDR3 sequences, with around 48% occurring only once. The sample belongs to a study of CD8+CD57+ T cells in acquired aplastic anemia. All sequencing subjects had displayed CD8+CD57+ cell expansion on flow cytometry. Blood samples were obtained from patients who had received no prior therapy. Sequenced sample: sorted CD4+, CD8+, or CD8+CD57+ T cells (not recorded which) from PBMCs. This clonotype originated in a human donor with aplastic anemia.

The DNA for the CDR3 is TGTGCCAGCAGTTACTCAGCCCAAAGTCAGGCACCGCGCGGCTACACCTTC. Protein sequence: CASSYSAQSQAPRGYTF. This chain uses TRBV6-5 with TRBJ1-2; D not certain. The CDR3 spans 17 residues. CDR1 and CDR2 (germline): MNHEY, SVGAGI. V lost 0 bases and J 8 bases, leaving 22 bases between the germline ends.